This TCR beta chain was found in a study of identifying expanded T cells in peripheral blood. There are a few counts of this clone. Its antigen is undetermined. CDR3 length: 17 amino acids. Germline CDR1 MDHEN, CDR2 SYDVKM. V trimming: 4 bases; J trimming: 4 bases; junction bases outside the gene matches: 8. General study points: Technical replicates showed approximately 1.2 changed clones; roughly two weeks roughly 15; four weeks 19. Variance in clone template counts between approximately two-week samples significantly increased with total template count across all healthy donors.

TCRdb's copy holds only in-frame clones and misses some; the assay was immunoSEQ multiplex PCR. The table shows approximately 91,000 clones, with about 91% occurring only once. This chain connects TRBV28 to TRBJ2-1; 12 bases match TRBD1. This receptor was obtained from a person aged 18 to 69 in good health. Source material: blood. The CDR3 sequence is CASSSDRDRGQYNEQFF. CDR3 nucleotides: TGTGCCAGCAGTTCCGACCGGGACAGGGGGCAATACAATGAGCAGTTCTTC.